Shown below are 29 T cell receptor beta chains from a single sample sequenced in a study of breast tumors, draining lymph nodes, adjacent tissues. TCRdb ran MiXCR on the multiplex PCR reads and lists one entry per CDR3 protein. The sample has around 110,000 distinct CDR3 sequences, 30% seen once; the top ten hold around 5.9%. Samples came from axillary lymph nodes draining the breast cancer. The specimen sequenced was axillary lymph node tissue. The source is a female donor with breast cancer. Some clones in this sample may be carry-over from other donors' samples.

This clonotype was counted at least ten times. The chain recombines TRBV20-1 with TRBJ2-2; TRBD1 aligns across 10 bases. This CDR3 is built from 19 residues. Germline CDR1 DFQATT, CDR2 SNEGSKA (reference sequence). V was clipped by 1 base and J by 1 base; unmatched bases: 12. CDR3 DNA: TGCAGTGCTAGAGGATTAGGGTCCCGGGACAGGGGGAACACCGGGGAGCTGTTTTTT. It encodes CSARGLGSRDRGNTGELFF.

A few counts support this clonotype. Being one base from a much bigger clone, this may be a read error. The CDR3 ends on some other residue instead of the conserved phenylalanine or tryptophan, so this is likely a read error. This chain uses TRBV19 with TRBJ2-5; 14 bases agree with TRBD2. Per germline, CDR1 LNHDA and CDR2 SQIVND (reference sequence). The J segment lost 5 bases and the V segment lost 3 bases, leaving 5 bases of the junction unmatched. This CDR3 is 16 amino acids long. CDR3 region: CASSIRLAGGPETQYS. The CDR3 DNA sequence: TGTGCCAGTAGTATCAGACTAGCGGGAGGGCCGGAGACCCAGTACTCC.

This clonotype was observed at least ten times. The chain uses TRBV9 and TRBJ2-7; 11 positions agree with TRBD2. Trimming took 0 bases from V and 4 from J; bases not matched to a gene: 3. The CDR3 is made up of 15 amino acids. Germline V gives CDR1 SGDLS, CDR2 YYNGEE. The CDR3 loop is CASSVAASGGYEQYF. Written as DNA, the CDR3 is TGTGCCAGCAGCGTAGCGGCTAGCGGGGGGTACGAGCAGTACTTC.

As for this clonotype: Being one base from a much bigger clone, this may be a read error. The chain combines TRBV12-3 or TRBV12-4 with TRBJ2-3; D is perhaps TRBD2 (5 bases). The ends were cut back, 1 base at V and 8 bases at J, with 13 bases in the middle. This CDR3 contains 14 residues. Here the CDR3 reads CASSLVGGGGTQYF. For the CDR3, the DNA is TGTGCCAGCAGTTTAGTGGGCGGCGGAGGTACGCAGTATTTT.

This clonotype was counted many times. The genes are TRBV20-1 and TRBJ2-3, with 9 bases fitting TRBD2. The V gene end was trimmed by 6 bases and the J gene end by 6 bases; junction bases not matched to a gene: 7. The germline V gene has CDR1 DFQATT and CDR2 SNEGSKA (reference sequence). The CDR3 contains 13 residues. CDR3 sequence: CSATAGGPDTQYF. CDR3 coding DNA: TGCAGTGCAACAGCGGGAGGCCCCGATACGCAGTATTTT.

The V call is TRBV10-2, the J call TRBJ1-6, with D possibly matching TRBD1 (5 bases). CDR1 and CDR2 (germline): WSHSY, SAAADI. This CDR3 is built from 12 residues. Trimming removed 3 bases at V and 8 bases at J, with 5 bases between. This CDR3 is CASSEGDSPLHF. DNA for the CDR3: TGCGCCAGCAGTGAAGGGGATTCACCCCTCCACTTT.

This chain connects TRBV12-3 or TRBV12-4 to TRBJ1-3, with unresolved D. This CDR3 contains 15 residues. V was cut by 2 bases and J by 0 bases, with 8 bases left in between. This CDR3 reads CASSLMGSSGNTIYF. CDR3 sequence (DNA): TGTGCCAGCAGTTTAATGGGGAGCTCTGGAAACACCATATATTTT.

This clonotype was picked up many times. This sequence joins TRBV28 and TRBJ2-7, with TRBD1 as a possible D gene (6 bases). Germline assignment: CDR1 MDHEN and CDR2 SYDVKM. Trimming removed 5 bases from V and 6 bases from J, with 20 bases in between. The CDR3 is made up of 15 amino acids. CDR3 in amino acids: CASSTSGDNILEQYF. CDR3 coding DNA: TGTGCCAGCAGTACCTCAGGGGACAACATCCTCGAGCAGTACTTC.

This chain links TRBV2 with TRBJ1-2, with D perhaps TRBD1 (5 bases). Trimming shortened V by 6 bases and J by 3 bases, and 17 bases separated the two germline ends. Per the germline V gene, CDR1 is SNHLY and CDR2 is FYNNEI. The CDR3 is 15 residues long. The CDR3 DNA reads as TGTGCCAGCAGCTTGGGGACGGCTAGTTACTATGGCTACACCTTC. Its translation is CASSLGTASYYGYTF.

This chain connects TRBV5-1 to TRBJ1-4; D may be TRBD1 (5 bases). The CDR3 runs to 18 residues. Trimming cost V 4 bases and J 2 bases, with 21 bases left between them. Per the germline V gene, CDR1 is SGHRS and CDR2 is YFSETQ. The CDR3 is CASSRGTASSVTNEKLFF. The CDR3 nucleotides read TGCGCCAGCAGCCGTGGGACCGCCAGCTCCGTGACTAATGAAAAACTGTTTTTT.

This clonotype was counted ten times or more. This chain uses TRBV5-1 with TRBJ2-2, with a tentative D call TRBD2 (5 bases). V lost 4 bases and J 1 base, leaving 5 bases between the germline ends. The CDR3 runs 13 residues. CDR1 and CDR2 (germline): SGHRS, YFSETQ. The CDR3 DNA follows: TGCGCCAGCAGCCGGGAGAACACCGGGGAGCTGTTTTTT. Protein: CASSRENTGELFF.

V usage is TRBV7-9 and J usage is TRBJ1-4; the match to TRBD1 covers 7 bases. The CDR3 sequence is 16 residues long. With V trimmed by 3 bases and J by 4 bases, 8 bases remained unmatched. Germline-derived CDR1 and CDR2 are SEHNR and FQNEAQ (reference sequence). The chain's CDR3 is CASSLGLGTVNEKLFF. DNA of the CDR3: TGTGCCAGCAGCTTGGGTCTGGGGACAGTTAATGAAAAACTGTTTTTT.

This clonotype was seen ten or more times. The chain uses TRBV5-1 and TRBJ2-3, with 11 bases aligning to TRBD2. The CDR3 sequence is 19 residues long. Per germline, CDR1 SGHRS and CDR2 YFSETQ. With V trimmed by 3 bases and J by 5 bases, 17 bases remained unmatched. The CDR3 nucleotides are TGCGCCAGCAGCTATCTTGGGACAGGGCTAGCGGGGGGACAAGATACGCAGTATTTT. Translation gives CASSYLGTGLAGGQDTQYF.

This clonotype was found a few times. V gene TRBV7-9 combines with J gene TRBJ1-1, with D perhaps TRBD1 (6 bases). The CDR3 has 13 amino acids. Germline V gene lookup returns CDR1 SEHNR and CDR2 FQNEAQ (reference sequence). The V gene lost 5 bases and the J gene lost 3 bases, with 10 bases spanning the gap. The CDR3 DNA sequence: TGTGCCAGCAGCGGCAGGGGTTACACTGAAGCTTTCTTT. Protein: CASSGRGYTEAFF.

This clonotype was seen once. One junction end disagrees with the germline gene, perhaps due to a read error. The rearrangement uses TRBV3-1 and TRBJ2-7; 7 bases are shared with TRBD2. The CDR3 covers 13 residues. Germline lookup yields CDR1 LGHDT and CDR2 YNNKEL (reference sequence). The chain's CDR3 is CAGSLGGFYEQYF. The CDR3 DNA sequence: TGCGCCGGCAGCCTCGGGGGGTTTTACGAGCAGTACTTC.

The chain carries TRBV20-1 and TRBJ1-6; TRBD1 matches 9 bases. In germline, CDR1 is DFQATT, CDR2 SNEGSKA (reference sequence). Trimming cost V 0 bases and J 10 bases; bases outside gene matches: 10. The CDR3 length is 16 residues. The CDR3 here is CSARDGEQGANSPLHF. The CDR3 nucleotides read TGCAGTGCTAGAGATGGGGAACAGGGGGCTAACTCACCCCTCCACTTT.

This clonotype was observed a few times. This chain uses TRBV6-5 with TRBJ1-6, with D unresolved. This CDR3 is 17 amino acids long. Germline V gives CDR1 MNHEY, CDR2 SVGAGI. The V gene lost 5 bases and the J gene lost 0 bases, with 14 bases spanning the gap. The chain's CDR3 is CASSHLPGSSYNSPLHF. Here the CDR3 DNA reads TGTGCCAGCAGTCACTTGCCGGGAAGCTCCTATAATTCACCCCTCCACTTT.

This clonotype was picked up many times. The V gene is TRBV28, the J gene TRBJ1-2; TRBD1 matches 7 bases. The CDR3 totals 14 residues. Germline V CDR1 and CDR2: MDHEN, SYDVKM. V was clipped by 4 bases and J by 5 bases; unmatched bases: 7. DNA of the CDR3: TGTGCCAGCAGTTGGACAGGTGGGGGGTATGGCTACACCTTC. This gives the protein CASSWTGGGYGYTF.

This clonotype appeared many times. V and J are TRBV5-1 and TRBJ2-2; 13 bases align to TRBD2. Germline V gene data show CDR1 as SGHRS and CDR2 as YFSETQ. V lost 3 bases to trimming and J lost 4 bases; unmatched junction nucleotides: 3. The CDR3 is made up of 16 amino acids. DNA of the CDR3: TGCGCCAGCAGCTCGGGACTAGCGGGATCCACCGGGGAGCTGTTTTTT. Encoded protein: CASSSGLAGSTGELFF.

This clonotype occurred many times. The rearrangement links TRBV12-3 or TRBV12-4 to TRBJ2-7; 7 bases align to TRBD1. The CDR3 spans 14 residues. V was clipped by 4 bases and J by 6 bases; unmatched bases: 9. CDR3 bases: TGTGCCAGCAGTTCGGGACAGAACCCTACCGAGCAGTACTTC. Translation: CASSSGQNPTEQYF.

This clonotype was counted ten times or more. CDR3 nucleotides: TGCAGTGCTTGGGGACAGGGGGGCCACGAGCAGTACTTC. This sequence encodes CSAWGQGGHEQYF. The V call is TRBV20-1, the J call TRBJ2-7, with 11 bases lining up with TRBD1. The V and J ends lost 5 bases and 5 bases, in that order; junction bases with no gene match: 5. Germline V gene lookup returns CDR1 DFQATT and CDR2 SNEGSKA (reference sequence). The length of the CDR3 is 13 residues.

A note on this clonotype: This clone may be a read error of a much larger clone one base away. This chain joins TRBV6-5 and TRBJ2-7; D might be TRBD1 or TRBD2, each matching 6 bases. This CDR3 has 14 residues. Trimming cost V 6 bases and J 5 bases, with 17 bases left between them. Germline CDR1 MNHEY, CDR2 SVGAGI. CDR3 in DNA: TGTGCCAGCAGGCAAGGAGGGGGAAGGAACGAGCAGTACTTC. Translated: CASRQGGGRNEQYF.

This clonotype occurred many times. The V call is TRBV5-4, the J call TRBJ2-1; tentative D call: TRBD1 (6 bases). CDR1 and CDR2 from the germline V gene are SGHNT and YYREEE (reference sequence). Trimming took 0 bases from V and 4 from J, leaving 14 bases between them. This CDR3 comprises 16 residues. CDR3 protein: CASSLGLGGTYNEQFF. The CDR3 nucleotides read TGTGCCAGCAGCTTGGGTCTAGGGGGAACTTACAATGAGCAGTTCTTC.

This clonotype was seen only a few times. The gene calls are TRBV27 and TRBJ2-1; TRBD2 aligns across 10 bases. From germline, CDR1 is MNHEY and CDR2 SMNVEV (reference sequence). With V trimmed by 3 bases and J by 3 bases, 11 bases remained unmatched. The length of the CDR3 is 18 residues. This CDR3 reads CASSFGLAGEYFYNEQFF. The CDR3 DNA reads as TGTGCCAGCAGTTTTGGGCTAGCGGGAGAGTACTTCTACAATGAGCAGTTCTTC.

This clonotype was seen repeatedly, ten times or more. The chain recombines TRBV28 with TRBJ2-7, with 12 bases matching TRBD2. Trimming removed 6 bases from V and 2 bases from J; junction bases left unmatched: 2. Looked up from germline, CDR1 is MDHEN and CDR2 is SYDVKM. The CDR3 runs to 14 residues. The CDR3 DNA reads as TGTGCCAGCAGACGACTAGCGGGAGCCTACGAGCAGTACTTC. This sequence encodes CASRRLAGAYEQYF.

This clonotype was seen only a few times. The rearrangement uses TRBV12-3 or TRBV12-4 and TRBJ1-1; maybe TRBD1 (6 bases). This CDR3 is 13 amino acids long. V lost 8 bases and J lost 5, with 15 bases in between. For the CDR3, the DNA is TGTGCCAGCCAGCAGGGGCCGGGTACTGAAGCTTTCTTT. It yields the protein CASQQGPGTEAFF.

This clonotype was seen many times. The V call is TRBV10-3, the J call TRBJ2-1; D remains ambiguous. CDR3 size: 15 residues. The ends were cut back, 3 bases at V and 0 bases at J, with 9 bases in the middle. CDR1 ENHRY and CDR2 SYGVKD come from the germline V gene. The CDR3 bases are TGTGCCATCAGTGAAGAAGCGTTCTCCTACAATGAGCAGTTCTTC. It translates to CAISEEAFSYNEQFF.

This sequence joins TRBV4-1 and TRBJ2-2, with D possibly matching TRBD1 (6 bases). This CDR3 is built from 17 residues. Trimming removed 4 bases from V and 1 base from J, with 16 bases in between. Germline CDR1 MGHRA, CDR2 YSYEKL. The CDR3 bases are TGCGCCAGCAGCCGGACCTGGGACATAATGAACACCGGGGAGCTGTTTTTT. This encodes CASSRTWDIMNTGELFF.

This clonotype was picked up many times. The rearrangement joins TRBV12-3 or TRBV12-4 to TRBJ2-4; TRBD1 matches 8 bases. CDR3 size: 15 residues. The trim removed 5 bases at V and 11 bases at J, leaving 14 bases unmatched. The CDR3 loop reads CASSPRDRGRGFQYF. The CDR3 DNA follows: TGTGCCAGCAGTCCTCGCGACAGGGGCCGAGGCTTTCAGTACTTC.